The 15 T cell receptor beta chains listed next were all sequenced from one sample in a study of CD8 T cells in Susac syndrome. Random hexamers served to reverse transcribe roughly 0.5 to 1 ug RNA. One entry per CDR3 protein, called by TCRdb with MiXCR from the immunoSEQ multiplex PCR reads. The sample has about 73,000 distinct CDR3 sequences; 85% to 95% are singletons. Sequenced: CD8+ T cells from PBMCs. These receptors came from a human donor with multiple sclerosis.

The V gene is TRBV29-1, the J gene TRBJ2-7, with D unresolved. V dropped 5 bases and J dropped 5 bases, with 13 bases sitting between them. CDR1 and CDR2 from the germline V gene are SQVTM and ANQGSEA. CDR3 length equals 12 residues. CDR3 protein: CSVLRDGDEQYF. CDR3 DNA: TGCAGCGTTCTCCGCGACGGCGACGAGCAGTACTTC.

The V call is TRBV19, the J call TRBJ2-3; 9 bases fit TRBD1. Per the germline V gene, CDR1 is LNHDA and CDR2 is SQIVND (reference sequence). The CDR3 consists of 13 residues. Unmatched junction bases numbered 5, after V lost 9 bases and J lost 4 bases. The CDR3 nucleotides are TGTGCCAGCGGACAGGGGAAGGCAGATACGCAGTATTTT. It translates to CASGQGKADTQYF.

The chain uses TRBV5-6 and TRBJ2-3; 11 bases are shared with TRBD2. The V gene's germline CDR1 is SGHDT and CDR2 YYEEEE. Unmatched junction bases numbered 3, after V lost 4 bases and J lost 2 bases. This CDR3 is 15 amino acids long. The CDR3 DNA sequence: TGTGCCAGCAGCGCGGGACTAGCGGACACAGATACGCAGTATTTT. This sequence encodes CASSAGLADTDTQYF.

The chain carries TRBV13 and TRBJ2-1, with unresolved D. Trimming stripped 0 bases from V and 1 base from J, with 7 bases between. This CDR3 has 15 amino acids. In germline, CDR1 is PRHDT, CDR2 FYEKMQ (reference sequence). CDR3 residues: CASSLGSVSYNEQFF. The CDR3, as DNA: TGTGCCAGCAGCTTAGGTTCGGTTTCCTACAATGAGCAGTTCTTC.

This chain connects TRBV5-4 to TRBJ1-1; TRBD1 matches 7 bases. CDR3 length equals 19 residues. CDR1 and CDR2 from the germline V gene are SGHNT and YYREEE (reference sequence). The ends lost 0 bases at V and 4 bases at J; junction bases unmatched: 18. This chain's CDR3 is CASSLEDWGTAGSSTEAFF. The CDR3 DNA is TGTGCCAGCAGCTTGGAGGATTGGGGGACAGCGGGTTCCTCCACTGAAGCTTTCTTT.

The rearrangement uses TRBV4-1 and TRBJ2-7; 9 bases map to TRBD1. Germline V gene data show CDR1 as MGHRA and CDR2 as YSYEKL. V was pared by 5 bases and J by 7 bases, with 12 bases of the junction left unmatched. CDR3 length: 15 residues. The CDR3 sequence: CASSLKPDRGKEQYF. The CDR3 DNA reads TGCGCCAGCAGCTTAAAACCGGACAGGGGTAAAGAGCAGTACTTC.

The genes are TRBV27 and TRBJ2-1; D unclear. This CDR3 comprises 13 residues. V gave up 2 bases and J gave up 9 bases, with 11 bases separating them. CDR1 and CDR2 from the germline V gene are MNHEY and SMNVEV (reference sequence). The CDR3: CASSLNSQFEQFF. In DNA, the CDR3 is TGTGCCAGCAGTTTAAACAGCCAATTTGAGCAGTTCTTC.

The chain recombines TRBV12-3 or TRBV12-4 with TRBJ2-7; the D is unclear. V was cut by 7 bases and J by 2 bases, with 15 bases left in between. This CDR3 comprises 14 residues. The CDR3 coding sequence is TGTGCCAGCACCGTCCAAAGTGTGACCTACGAGCAGTACTTC. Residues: CASTVQSVTYEQYF.

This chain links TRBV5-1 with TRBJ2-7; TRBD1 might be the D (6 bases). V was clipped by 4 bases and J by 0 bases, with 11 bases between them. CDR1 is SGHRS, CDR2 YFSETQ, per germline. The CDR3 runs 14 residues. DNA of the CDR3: TGCGCCAGCAGCCTCCCAGGGGCCTCCTACGAGCAGTACTTC. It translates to CASSLPGASYEQYF.

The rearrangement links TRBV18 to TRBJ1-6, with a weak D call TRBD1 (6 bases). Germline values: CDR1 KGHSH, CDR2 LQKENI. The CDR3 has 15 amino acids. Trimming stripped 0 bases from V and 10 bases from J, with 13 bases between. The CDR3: CASSPPQGKGSPLHF. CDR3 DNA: TGTGCCAGCTCACCACCTCAGGGGAAGGGCTCACCCCTCCACTTT.

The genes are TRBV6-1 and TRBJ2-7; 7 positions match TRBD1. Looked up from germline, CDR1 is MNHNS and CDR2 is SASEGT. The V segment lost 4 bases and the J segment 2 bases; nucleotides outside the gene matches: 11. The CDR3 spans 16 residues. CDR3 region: CASSAATGWVTYEQYF. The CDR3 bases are TGTGCCAGCAGTGCCGCGACAGGGTGGGTAACCTACGAGCAGTACTTC.

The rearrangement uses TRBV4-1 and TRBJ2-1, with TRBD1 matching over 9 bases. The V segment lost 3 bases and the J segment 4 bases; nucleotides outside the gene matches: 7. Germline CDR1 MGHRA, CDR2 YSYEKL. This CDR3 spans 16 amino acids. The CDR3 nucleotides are TGCGCCAGCAGCCAGGATGGGACAGGGCGGTACAATGAGCAGTTCTTC. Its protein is CASSQDGTGRYNEQFF.

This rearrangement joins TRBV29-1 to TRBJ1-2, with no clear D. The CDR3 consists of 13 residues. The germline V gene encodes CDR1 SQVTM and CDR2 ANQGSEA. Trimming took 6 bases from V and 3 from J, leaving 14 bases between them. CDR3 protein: CSVLDPADYGYTF. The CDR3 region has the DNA TGCAGCGTGTTAGACCCGGCGGACTATGGCTACACCTTC. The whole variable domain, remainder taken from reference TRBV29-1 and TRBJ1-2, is SAVISQKPSRDICQRGTSLTIQCQVDSQVTMMFWYRQQPGQSLTLIATANQGSEATYESGFVIDKFPISRPNLTFSTLTVSNMSPEDSSIYLCSVLDPADYGYTFGSGTRLTVV.

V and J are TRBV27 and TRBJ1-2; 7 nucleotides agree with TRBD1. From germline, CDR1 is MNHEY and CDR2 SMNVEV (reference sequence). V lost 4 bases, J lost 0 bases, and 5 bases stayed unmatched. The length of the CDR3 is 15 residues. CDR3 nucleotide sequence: TGTGCCAGCAGTTCGAGACAGGGTTCTAACTATGGCTACACCTTC. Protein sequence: CASSSRQGSNYGYTF.

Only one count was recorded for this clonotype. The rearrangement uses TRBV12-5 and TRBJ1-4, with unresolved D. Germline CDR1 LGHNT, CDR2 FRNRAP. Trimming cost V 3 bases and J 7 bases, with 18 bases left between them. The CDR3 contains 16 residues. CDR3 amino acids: CASGFLLRREGEKLFF. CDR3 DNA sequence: TGTGCTAGTGGTTTTCTTTTGCGTCGGGAGGGTGAAAAACTGTTTTTT.